This TCR beta chain was identified in a study of response to subunit inactivated influenza vaccine. MiXCR, applied by TCRdb to the RT-PCR reads, yields one record per CDR3 protein. The sample records some 520,000 distinct CDR3 sequences, about 15% being singletons. Germline V gives CDR1 MGHDK, CDR2 SYGVNS. The CDR3 runs to 17 residues. After removal of 2 bases from V and 9 bases from J, the junction contained 13 bases not matched to a gene. The receptor was isolated from a man aged 50 to 69 who received an inactivated influenza vaccine. The sample here was CD4+ T cells sorted from PBMCs, taken about 23 months after vaccination. J is TRBJ1-2 and V is TRBV25-1; 12 bases agree with TRBD1. In DNA form, the CDR3 reads TGTGCCAGCAGTGAACAGGGGGACAGGGGGCTATTAGACAGCTACACCTTC. Residues: CASSEQGDRGLLDSYTF.